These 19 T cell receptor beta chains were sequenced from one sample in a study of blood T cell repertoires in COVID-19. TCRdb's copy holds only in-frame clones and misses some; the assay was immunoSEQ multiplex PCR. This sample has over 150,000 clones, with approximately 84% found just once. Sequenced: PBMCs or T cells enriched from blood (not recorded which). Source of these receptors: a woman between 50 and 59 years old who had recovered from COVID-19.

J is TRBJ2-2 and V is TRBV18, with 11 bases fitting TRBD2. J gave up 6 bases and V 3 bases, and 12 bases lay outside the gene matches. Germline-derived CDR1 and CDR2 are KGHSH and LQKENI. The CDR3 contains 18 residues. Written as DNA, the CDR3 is TGTGCCAGCTCACCGCTTGGACTAGCGGGTGTCGGGCCCGGGGAGCTGTTTTTT. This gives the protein CASSPLGLAGVGPGELFF.

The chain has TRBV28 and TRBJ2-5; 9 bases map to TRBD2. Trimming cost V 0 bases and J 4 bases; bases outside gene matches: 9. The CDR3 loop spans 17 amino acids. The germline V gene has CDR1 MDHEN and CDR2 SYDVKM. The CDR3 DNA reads TGTGCCAGCAGTTTATGGGGTGGCGGGAGGGCCCGAGAGACCCAGTACTTC. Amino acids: CASSLWGGGRARETQYF.

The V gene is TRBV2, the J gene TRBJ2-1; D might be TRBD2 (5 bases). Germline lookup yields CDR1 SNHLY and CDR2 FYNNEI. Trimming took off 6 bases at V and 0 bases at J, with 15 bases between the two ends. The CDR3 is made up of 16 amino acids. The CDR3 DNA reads TGTGCCAGCAGAGGGCCCGACACTAGCTCCTACAATGAGCAGTTCTTC. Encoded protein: CASRGPDTSSYNEQFF.

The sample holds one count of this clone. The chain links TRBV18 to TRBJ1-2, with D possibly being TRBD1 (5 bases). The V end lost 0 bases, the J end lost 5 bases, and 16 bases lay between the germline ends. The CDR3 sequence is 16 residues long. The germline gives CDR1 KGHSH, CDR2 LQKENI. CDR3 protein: CASSPPSVGVNYGYTF. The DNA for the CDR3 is TGTGCCAGCTCACCACCGAGCGTAGGGGTAAATTATGGCTACACCTTC.

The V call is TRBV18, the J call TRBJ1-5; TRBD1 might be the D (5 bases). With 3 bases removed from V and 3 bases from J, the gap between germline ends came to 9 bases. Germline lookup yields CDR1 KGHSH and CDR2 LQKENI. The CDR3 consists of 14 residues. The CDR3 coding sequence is TGTGCCAGCTCACCCAGACAGAACAATCAGCCCCAGCATTTT. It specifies CASSPRQNNQPQHF.

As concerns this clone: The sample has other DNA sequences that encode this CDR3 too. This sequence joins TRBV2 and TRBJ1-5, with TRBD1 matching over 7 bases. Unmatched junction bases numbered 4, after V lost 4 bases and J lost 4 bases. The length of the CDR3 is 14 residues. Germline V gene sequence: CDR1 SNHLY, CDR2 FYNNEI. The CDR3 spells CASSGTGNNQPQHF. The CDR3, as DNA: TGTGCCAGCAGTGGGACAGGAAATAATCAGCCCCAGCATTTT.

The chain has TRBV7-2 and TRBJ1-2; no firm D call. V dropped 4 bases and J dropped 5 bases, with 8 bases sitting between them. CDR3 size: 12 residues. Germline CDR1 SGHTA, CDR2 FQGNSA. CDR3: CASSSDFYGYTF. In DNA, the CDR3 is TGTGCCAGCAGCTCAGACTTTTATGGCTACACCTTC.

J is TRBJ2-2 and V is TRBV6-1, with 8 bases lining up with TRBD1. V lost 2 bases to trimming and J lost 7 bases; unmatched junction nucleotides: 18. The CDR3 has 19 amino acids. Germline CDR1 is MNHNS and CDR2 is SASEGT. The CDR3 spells CASSEKRQGTRGFDGELFF. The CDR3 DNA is TGTGCCAGCAGTGAAAAGAGACAGGGGACCCGAGGGTTTGACGGGGAGCTGTTTTTT.

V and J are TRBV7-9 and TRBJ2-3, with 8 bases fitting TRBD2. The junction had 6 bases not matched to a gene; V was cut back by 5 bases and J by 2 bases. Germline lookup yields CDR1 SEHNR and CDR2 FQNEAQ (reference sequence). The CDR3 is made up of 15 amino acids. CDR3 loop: CASSPSGRDTDTQYF. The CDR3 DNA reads TGTGCCAGCAGCCCCTCCGGGAGGGACACAGATACGCAGTATTTT.

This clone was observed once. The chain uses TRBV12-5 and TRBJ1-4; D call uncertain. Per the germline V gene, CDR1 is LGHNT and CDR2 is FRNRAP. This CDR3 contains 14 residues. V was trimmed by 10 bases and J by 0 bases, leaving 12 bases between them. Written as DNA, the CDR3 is TGTGCTACTGCCGACACTGCAACTAATGAAAAACTGTTTTTT. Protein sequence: CATADTATNEKLFF.

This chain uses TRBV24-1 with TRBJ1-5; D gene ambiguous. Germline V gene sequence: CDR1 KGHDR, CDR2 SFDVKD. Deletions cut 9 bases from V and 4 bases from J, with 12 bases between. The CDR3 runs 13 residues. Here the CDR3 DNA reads TGTGCCACCGCCACTACGGAGAATCAGCCCCAGCATTTT. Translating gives CATATTENQPQHF.

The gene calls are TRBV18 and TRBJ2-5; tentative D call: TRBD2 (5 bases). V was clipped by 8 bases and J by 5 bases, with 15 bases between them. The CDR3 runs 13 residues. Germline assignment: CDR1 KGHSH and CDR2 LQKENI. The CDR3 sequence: CASLRGMEETQYF. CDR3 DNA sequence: TGTGCCAGCCTTAGAGGGATGGAGGAGACCCAGTACTTC.

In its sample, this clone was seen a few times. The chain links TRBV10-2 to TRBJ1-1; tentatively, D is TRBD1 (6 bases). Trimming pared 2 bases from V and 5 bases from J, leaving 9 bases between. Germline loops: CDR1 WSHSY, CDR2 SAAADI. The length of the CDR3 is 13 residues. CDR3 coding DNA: TGCGCCAGCAGTGAGACAGGGAATACTGAAGCTTTCTTT. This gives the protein CASSETGNTEAFF.

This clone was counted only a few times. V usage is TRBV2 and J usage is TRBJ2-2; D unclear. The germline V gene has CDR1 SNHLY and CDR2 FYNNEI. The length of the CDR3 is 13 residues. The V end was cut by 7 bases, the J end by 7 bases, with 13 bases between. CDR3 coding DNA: TGTGCCAGCAACCAATTCCCTAACGGGGAGCTGTTTTTT. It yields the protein CASNQFPNGELFF.

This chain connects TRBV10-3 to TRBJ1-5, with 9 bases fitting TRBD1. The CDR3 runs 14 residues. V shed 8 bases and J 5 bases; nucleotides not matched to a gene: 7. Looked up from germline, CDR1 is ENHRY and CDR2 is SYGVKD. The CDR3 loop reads CAIGTGYQDQPQHF. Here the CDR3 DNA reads TGTGCCATCGGGACAGGGTATCAGGATCAGCCCCAGCATTTT.

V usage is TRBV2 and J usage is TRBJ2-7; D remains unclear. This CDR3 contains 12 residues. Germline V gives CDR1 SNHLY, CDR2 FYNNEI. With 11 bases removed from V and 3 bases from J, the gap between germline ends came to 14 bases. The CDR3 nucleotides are TGTGCCTCGTCAACGGGTGGCTACGAGCAGTACTTC. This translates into CASSTGGYEQYF.

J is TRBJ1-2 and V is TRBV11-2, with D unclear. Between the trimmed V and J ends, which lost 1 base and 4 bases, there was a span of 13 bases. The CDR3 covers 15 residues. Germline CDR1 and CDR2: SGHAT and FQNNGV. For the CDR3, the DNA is TGTGCCAGCAGCTTAGGTCTTGGTACGGTCTATGGCTACACCTTC. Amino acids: CASSLGLGTVYGYTF.

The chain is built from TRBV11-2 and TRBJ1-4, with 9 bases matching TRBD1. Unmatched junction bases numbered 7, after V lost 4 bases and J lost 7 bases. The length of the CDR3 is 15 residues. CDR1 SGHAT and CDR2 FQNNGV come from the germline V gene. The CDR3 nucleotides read TGTGCCAGCAGCTCGGGACAGGGAAAGGGTGAAAAACTGTTTTTT. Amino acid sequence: CASSSGQGKGEKLFF.

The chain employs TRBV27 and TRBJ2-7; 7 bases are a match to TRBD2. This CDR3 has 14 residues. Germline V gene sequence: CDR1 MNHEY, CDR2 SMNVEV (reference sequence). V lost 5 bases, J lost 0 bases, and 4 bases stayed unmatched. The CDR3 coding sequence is TGTGCCAGCAGTCCGGGACTATTCTCCTACGAGCAGTACTTC. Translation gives CASSPGLFSYEQYF.